The TCR beta chain described here comes from a study of T cells in Graves' hyperthyroidism and ophthalmopathy. Regarding the study as a whole: Ophthalmopathy onset followed model prediction by a median about seven months.

The table lists this clonotype with a few counts. Its antigen is not known. Amplified regions were TCR beta CDR3 sequences from RNA transcripts. With the HTBI primer set, the TCR CDR3 went through a first round of RT-PCR. MiXCR was run by TCRdb on the multiplex PCR reads, yielding one entry per CDR3 protein. The profile shows under 350,000 distinct CDR3 sequences, about 20% of them singletons. Sequences were obtained from blood. The sequence was obtained from a woman between 45 and 65 years old with Graves' hyperthyroidism.

In DNA form, the CDR3 reads TGTGCCAGCAGCGTAGCGGACCCAGATACGCAGTATTTT. Translation gives CASSVADPDTQYF. V is TRBV9 and J is TRBJ2-3; D uncertain. Trimming took 0 bases from V and 4 from J, leaving 6 bases between them. The CDR3 length is 13 residues. Germline values: CDR1 SGDLS, CDR2 YYNGEE.